A single sample is the source of the 7 T cell receptor beta chains below, sequenced in a study of blood T cell repertoires in COVID-19. The method was immunoSEQ multiplex PCR; TCRdb's version includes in-frame clones alone and lacks a portion of them. The sample carries about 150,000 clones, 85% to 90% recorded once. Input material: peripheral blood. The source of these receptors is a man at least 80 years old with acute or convalescent COVID-19.

The chain combines TRBV6-5 with TRBJ2-4; 7 bases fit TRBD1. Losses at the gene ends were 5 bases for V and 7 bases for J; bases not matched to a gene: 8. Germline V gene lookup returns CDR1 MNHEY and CDR2 SVGAGI. The CDR3 is 14 residues long. The CDR3 DNA sequence: TGTGCCAGCAGTACGGACAGGCTGCCCAACATTCAGTACTTC. Protein: CASSTDRLPNIQYF.

The CDR3 DNA follows: TGTGCCAGCAGCCTTGGGACTAACTGGCAAGAGACCCAGTACTTC. It is translated as CASSLGTNWQETQYF. The chain uses TRBV5-5 and TRBJ2-5; TRBD2 agrees at 7 bases. Per the germline V gene, CDR1 is SGHKS and CDR2 is YYEKEE (reference sequence). The CDR3 runs to 15 residues. J was trimmed by 2 bases and V by 4 bases; bases with no gene match: 8.

This chain links TRBV7-2 with TRBJ1-2; possible D gene TRBD1, 6 bases. From germline, CDR1 is SGHTA and CDR2 FQGNSA. This CDR3 is 19 amino acids long. The V gene lost 5 bases and the J gene lost 4 bases, with 29 bases spanning the gap. CDR3 nucleotides: TGTGCCAGCAGCCTCTCCCTTGTGGGGGGGGCCTTCGCTAGCTATGGCTACACCTTC. This codes for CASSLSLVGGAFASYGYTF.

This clone was seen a few times. The V gene is TRBV5-6, the J gene TRBJ2-7; 13 bases match TRBD2. This CDR3 region has 14 residues. With 4 bases clipped from V and 5 bases from J, the junction kept 3 bases outside the gene matches. CDR1 is SGHDT, CDR2 YYEEEE, per germline. This chain's CDR3 is CASSVGLAGDEQYF. Written as DNA, the CDR3 is TGTGCCAGCAGCGTCGGACTAGCGGGAGACGAGCAGTACTTC.

The rearrangement joins TRBV6-5 to TRBJ2-7, with 9 bases aligning to TRBD1. This CDR3 is built from 14 residues. Trimming removed 5 bases from V and 2 bases from J; junction bases left unmatched: 4. Germline CDR1 is MNHEY and CDR2 is SVGAGI. CDR3 protein: CASSRQGVTYEQYF. The CDR3, as DNA: TGTGCCAGCAGTCGACAGGGGGTTACCTACGAGCAGTACTTC.

This chain connects TRBV28 to TRBJ2-1; 8 nucleotides match TRBD1. The V gene end was trimmed by 3 bases and the J gene end by 5 bases; junction bases not matched to a gene: 3. Germline V CDR1 and CDR2: MDHEN, SYDVKM. This CDR3 has 14 amino acids. CDR3 amino acids: CASSFDRGHNEQFF. The CDR3 DNA sequence: TGTGCCAGCAGTTTCGACAGGGGTCACAATGAGCAGTTCTTC.

This clone occurred a few times. This rearrangement joins TRBV30 to TRBJ2-5; D possibly corresponds to TRBD2 (5 bases). The CDR3 consists of 17 residues. CDR1 is GTSNPN, CDR2 SVGIG, per germline (reference sequence). V lost 0 bases and J 5 bases, leaving 22 bases between the germline ends. As DNA, the CDR3 is TGTGCCTGGAGTGTACGGGGTCAGTTAGGGCAAGGGGAGACCCAGTACTTC. Amino acids: CAWSVRGQLGQGETQYF.